The 6 T cell receptor beta chains reported below all come from one sample, sequenced in a study of shared clonotypes between healthy human individuals. Here immunoSEQ multiplex PCR was the method, and the copy in TCRdb shows in-frame clones only, minus some. The sample shows 550,000 to 600,000 clones, 95% to 98% of them seen only once. The naive CD8 subset, CD45RO-negative cells positively selected for CCR7, excluded terminally differentiated effector memory CD45RA+ cells. Sequenced input: naive CD8+ T cells sorted from blood. All receptors come from a man aged 25 to 40 in good health.

The CDR3 DNA is TGCAGCGTTGATGGTTGGCGGACAGGGGGCGCAGGGAACACTGAAGCTTTCTTT. Translation gives CSVDGWRTGGAGNTEAFF. This rearrangement joins TRBV29-1 to TRBJ1-1, with 11 nucleotides matching TRBD1. This CDR3 region has 18 residues. The junction had 13 bases not matched to a gene; V was cut back by 3 bases and J by 1 base. Germline CDR1 is SQVTM and CDR2 is ANQGSEA.

The chain has TRBV5-1 and TRBJ2-5; TRBD1 or TRBD2 may be the D gene (6 bases each). The CDR3 loop spans 14 amino acids. Germline CDR1 reads SGHRS; CDR2 reads YFSETQ. V shed 3 bases and J shed 4 bases, with 13 bases lying between them. CDR3 protein: CASSSQGGGETQYF. CDR3 DNA: TGCGCCAGCAGCTCACAGGGAGGAGGAGAGACCCAGTACTTC.

V is TRBV6-1 and J is TRBJ2-1, with D unresolved. V was shortened by 8 bases and J by 7 bases, with 12 bases between the two germline ends. This CDR3 spans 12 amino acids. Looked up from germline, CDR1 is MNHNS and CDR2 is SASEGT. CDR3 in amino acids: CASGSMRNEQFF. The CDR3, as DNA: TGTGCCAGCGGTTCTATGCGGAATGAGCAGTTCTTC.

The chain uses TRBV2 and TRBJ2-6; 7 nucleotides line up with TRBD1. Germline values: CDR1 SNHLY, CDR2 FYNNEI. This CDR3 has 14 amino acids. After removal of 7 bases from V and 2 bases from J, the junction contained 2 bases not matched to a gene. In DNA, the CDR3 is TGTGCCAGCATAGACAGGGCTGGGGCCAACGTCCTGACTTTC. Translating gives CASIDRAGANVLTF.

The chain couples TRBV29-1 to TRBJ2-7; D may be TRBD1 (6 bases). The V gene lost 6 bases and the J gene lost 2 bases, with 14 bases spanning the gap. The CDR3 contains 13 residues. Looked up from germline, CDR1 is SQVTM and CDR2 is ANQGSEA. The CDR3 region has the DNA TGCAGCGTCTACCGGGACACTACCTACGAGCAGTACTTC. As protein: CSVYRDTTYEQYF.

The V call is TRBV4-1, the J call TRBJ1-1; D is possibly TRBD1 (6 bases). This CDR3 comprises 13 residues. V was cut by 1 base and J by 11 bases, with 14 bases left in between. The germline V gene encodes CDR1 MGHRA and CDR2 YSYEKL. The CDR3 DNA is TGCGCCAGCAGCCAAGTAGGACAGTTTGAGGCTTTCTTT. This gives the protein CASSQVGQFEAFF.